This T cell receptor beta chain was sequenced in a study of blood T cells in healthy people across ages. General study points: Age showed a roughly linear inverse relationship with TCR beta diversity per million T cells.

This CDR3 is 13 amino acids long. From germline, CDR1 is SEHNR and CDR2 FQNEAQ (reference sequence). Remarks on this clonotype: Its antigen is unknown. An end of the junction differs from the germline gene, which may be a read error.

Together with a sample-barcoded 5' primer, a J-beta primer mix was included in a second PCR lasting 7 to 11 cycles. TCRdb recomputed calls from the 5' RACE reads with MiXCR, one row per CDR3 protein. The repertoire holds around 800,000 distinct CDR3 sequences, around 24% seen once, with under 3% in the top ten. Peripheral blood was drawn, roughly 10 milliliters per donor. The same specimen was also included in a second study, on T cells of mothers and their children. That report adds: Related and unrelated pairs show similar shaping of TCR recombination output by thymic selection.

The chain couples TRBV7-9 to TRBJ1-1; 7 bases map to TRBD1. Sequencing input: blood. The sequence was obtained from a boy aged 10-17 years in good health. The CDR3 sequence: CASRATGNPEAFF. CDR3 nucleotides: TGTGCCAGCAGAGCGACAGGGAACCCTGAAGCTTTCTTT.